A selection of T cell receptor beta chains follows, all from one sample in a study of cytomegalovirus exposure and HLA in healthy donors. TCRdb's copy holds only in-frame clones and misses some; the assay was immunoSEQ multiplex PCR. The data contain about 140,000 clones, about 74% of them seen just once; the ten biggest clones take up 4.9%. The sample was PBMCs. These receptors originate from a woman aged 45-60 years in good health and CMV-seronegative. The conserved cysteine and the conserved F or W are not part of the CDR3 here.

cdr3_aa v_call
ASSLEQLYGYT TRBV5-6
ASSSSGGETQY TRBV7-8
ASSPPTRGQGANEQF TRBV18
ASSLGTGLSGNTIY TRBV5-1
ASRQGAVYNEQF TRBV27
ASSRPGGTEAF TRBV7-9
ASSDTGTSTGELF TRBV6-1
SVAQGSGNYGYT TRBV29-1
ASSVQGTDTQY TRBV5-4
SVEDPKETQY TRBV29-1
ASSSGVAGVTDTQY TRBV5-1
ASSPVVNTEAF TRBV5-6
ASSSGFYEQY TRBV19
ASSYDGTPSGNTIY TRBV6-5
ASSQTSGAHNEQF TRBV11-3
ASSYTDRAHTEAF TRBV7-8
ASSQPDRGGQPQH TRBV4-2
AWTRDHQGGANVLT TRBV30
ASSLGGQGSDTQY TRBV5-1
ASSLDSGSYGYT TRBV7-2
ASSLRDMGEKLF TRBV7-9
SVQKMAGGAGETQY TRBV29-1
ASSLAAGGILDTQY TRBV5-1
ASSQGLVTEQY TRBV4-1
ASRIGHSYEQY TRBV27
AIRQRGDEDEQF TRBV10-3
ASSYSKTGRGAF TRBV6-5
ASGRSSYEQY TRBV10-1
ATRQSNSPLH TRBV28
ASSDGGSYGYT TRBV2
ASSFGQGKGFNTEAF TRBV27
ASSEGPNQPQH TRBV7-9
ASSEELNYGYT TRBV2
AISDRRADGTQY TRBV10-3
ASRSEEGYTDTQY TRBV5-6
ASSETNRVTETQY TRBV25-1
ASSPGTGVEKLF TRBV5-1
ASSLIAGDTQY TRBV5-4
ASSPGDANYGYT TRBV7-8
ASSSGLAGNTQY TRBV7-2
ASGPGTGWTDTQY TRBV12-5
ASSFLRGSGTDTQY TRBV27
ASSLGLGTANTEAF TRBV7-2
ASSQGGGPNVLT TRBV4-1
ASSLRQGGYTGELF TRBV5-1
ASKTGDGDSPLH TRBV19
ASSPDRSREKLF TRBV11-2
ASSLFPGITEAF TRBV7-8
ASTTGRVTGELF TRBV6-1
SAGGSIPAYGYT TRBV29-1
ASSISVAETQY TRBV19
ASTGQGTNTEAF TRBV7-9
ASRPKGVSYEQY TRBV7-2